One and the same sample provided the 6 T cell receptor beta chains below, sequenced in a study of a mutant IDH1 vaccine in newly diagnosed glioma. The time point here: baseline, week 1 (first vaccination visit). Treatment: pre-vaccination baseline after standard-of-care therapy. The protocol was immunoSEQ multiplex PCR, while the TCRdb copy is restricted to in-frame clones and leaves out a portion. This sample yields 70,000 to 100,000 clones, of which roughly 87% are seen a single time; about 5.3% belongs to the top ten. Sequenced here: PBMCs, sampled from a glioma patient treated with radiotherapy, temozolomide or both. Receptor source: a middle-aged man with glioma. Some clones in this sample may be carry-over from other donors' samples.

CDR3 region: CASTLKGRNTEAFF. The CDR3 coding sequence is TGTGCCAGCACCCTAAAGGGAAGAAACACTGAAGCTTTCTTT. V is TRBV6-5 and J is TRBJ1-1; no definite D call. Trimming removed 7 bases at V and 2 bases at J, with 14 bases between. The V gene's germline CDR1 is MNHEY and CDR2 SVGAGI. CDR3 length equals 14 residues.

The V call is TRBV7-2, the J call TRBJ1-1; D may be TRBD1 (5 bases). The ends were cut back, 1 base at V and 5 bases at J, with 8 bases in the middle. CDR1 is SGHTA, CDR2 FQGNSA, per germline. This CDR3 region has 13 residues. The CDR3 reads CASSLVGLTEAFF. In DNA form, the CDR3 reads TGTGCCAGCAGCTTAGTGGGGCTTACTGAAGCTTTCTTT.

This clone came up once. Distinct nucleotide sequences in the sample also encode this CDR3. The chain uses TRBV5-4 and TRBJ1-1; D might be TRBD1 (5 bases). This CDR3 comprises 14 residues. Germline V gene lookup returns CDR1 SGHNT and CDR2 YYREEE (reference sequence). The germline V and J ends were trimmed by 4 bases and 1 base, with 11 bases remaining between them. This CDR3 is CASSPGLTNTEAFF. The CDR3 DNA reads as TGTGCCAGCAGCCCGGGACTCACGAACACTGAAGCTTTCTTT.

The chain links TRBV18 to TRBJ2-2; tentative D call: TRBD2 (5 bases). The germline V gene has CDR1 KGHSH and CDR2 LQKENI. This CDR3 region has 16 residues. Trimming removed 3 bases from V and 0 bases from J, with 11 bases in between. The CDR3 region has the DNA TGTGCCAGCTCACCGAGCGAGGGCACGAACACCGGGGAGCTGTTTTTT. The encoded protein is CASSPSEGTNTGELFF.

The CDR3 loop is CAISAGSGNTIYF. In nucleotides, the CDR3 is TGTGCCATCAGTGCAGGGTCCGGAAACACCATATATTTT. This chain joins TRBV10-3 and TRBJ1-3, with D perhaps TRBD1 (5 bases). V was clipped by 4 bases and J by 4 bases, with 8 bases between them. This CDR3 is built from 13 residues. The germline gives CDR1 ENHRY, CDR2 SYGVKD.

The rearrangement joins TRBV5-1 to TRBJ2-7, with 10 bases lining up with TRBD1. After removal of 2 bases from V and 2 bases from J, the junction contained 4 bases not matched to a gene. This CDR3 comprises 15 residues. Germline CDR1 SGHRS, CDR2 YFSETQ. This chain's CDR3 is CASSLSGTGAYEQYF. The CDR3 DNA sequence: TGCGCCAGCAGCTTATCCGGGACAGGGGCCTACGAGCAGTACTTC.